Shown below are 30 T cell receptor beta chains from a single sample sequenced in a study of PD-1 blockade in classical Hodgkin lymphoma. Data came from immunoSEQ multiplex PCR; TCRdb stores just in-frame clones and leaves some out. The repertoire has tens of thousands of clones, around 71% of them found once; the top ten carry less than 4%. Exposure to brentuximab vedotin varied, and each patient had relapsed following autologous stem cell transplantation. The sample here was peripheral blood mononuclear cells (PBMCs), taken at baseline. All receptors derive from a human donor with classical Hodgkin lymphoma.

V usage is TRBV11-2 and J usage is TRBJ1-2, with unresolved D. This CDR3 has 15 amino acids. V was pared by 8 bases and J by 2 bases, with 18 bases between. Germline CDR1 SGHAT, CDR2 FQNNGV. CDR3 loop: CASLKTDGSNYGYTF. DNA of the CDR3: TGTGCCAGCCTGAAAACGGACGGGTCCAACTATGGCTACACCTTC.

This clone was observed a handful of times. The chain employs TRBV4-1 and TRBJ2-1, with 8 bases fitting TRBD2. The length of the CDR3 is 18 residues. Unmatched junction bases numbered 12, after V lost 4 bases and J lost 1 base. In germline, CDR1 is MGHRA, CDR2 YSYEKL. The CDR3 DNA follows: TGCGCCAGCAGCCTCGACCCACCCGGGAGGGTTTCCTACAATGAGCAGTTCTTC. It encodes CASSLDPPGRVSYNEQFF.

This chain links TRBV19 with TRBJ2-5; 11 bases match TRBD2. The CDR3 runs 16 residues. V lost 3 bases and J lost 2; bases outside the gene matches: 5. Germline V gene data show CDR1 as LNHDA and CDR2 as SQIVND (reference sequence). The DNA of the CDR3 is TGTGCCAGTAGTATCCCGACTAGCGGGGAACAAGAGACCCAGTACTTC. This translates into CASSIPTSGEQETQYF. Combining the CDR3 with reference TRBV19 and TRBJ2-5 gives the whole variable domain DGGITQSPKYLFRKEGQNVTLSCEQNLNHDAMYWYRQDPGQGLRLIYYSQIVNDFQKGDIAEGYSVSREKKESFPLTVTSAQKNPTAFYLCASSIPTSGEQETQYFGPGTRLLVL.

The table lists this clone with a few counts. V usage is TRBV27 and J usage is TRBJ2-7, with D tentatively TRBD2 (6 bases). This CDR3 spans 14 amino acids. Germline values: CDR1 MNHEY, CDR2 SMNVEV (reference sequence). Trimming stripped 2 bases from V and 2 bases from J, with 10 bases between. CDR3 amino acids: CASSLGVAAYEQYF. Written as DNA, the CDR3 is TGTGCCAGCAGTTTAGGAGTAGCGGCCTACGAGCAGTACTTC.

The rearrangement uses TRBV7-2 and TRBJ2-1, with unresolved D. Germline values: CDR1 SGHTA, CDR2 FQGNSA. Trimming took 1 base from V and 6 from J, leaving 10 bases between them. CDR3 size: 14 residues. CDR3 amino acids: CASSLVREFNEQFF. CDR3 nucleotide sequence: TGTGCCAGCAGCTTAGTAAGGGAATTCAATGAGCAGTTCTTC. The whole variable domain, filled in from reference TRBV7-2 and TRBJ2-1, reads GAGVSQSPSNKVTEKGKDVELRCDPISGHTALYWYRQSLGQGLEFLIYFQGNSAPDKSGLPSDRFSAERTGGSVSTLTIQRTQQEDSAVYLCASSLVREFNEQFFGPGTRLTVL.

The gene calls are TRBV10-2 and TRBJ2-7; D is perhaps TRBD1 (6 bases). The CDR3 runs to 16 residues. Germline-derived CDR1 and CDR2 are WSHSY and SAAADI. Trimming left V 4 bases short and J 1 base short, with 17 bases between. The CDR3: CASSGGIDRPSYEQYF. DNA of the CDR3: TGCGCCAGCAGTGGGGGGATAGACAGGCCATCCTACGAGCAGTACTTC.

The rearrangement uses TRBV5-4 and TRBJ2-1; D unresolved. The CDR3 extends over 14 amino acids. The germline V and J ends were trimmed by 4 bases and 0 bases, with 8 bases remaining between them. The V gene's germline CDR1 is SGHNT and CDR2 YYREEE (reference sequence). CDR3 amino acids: CASSRASSYNEQFF. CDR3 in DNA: TGTGCCAGCAGCCGAGCCAGCTCCTACAATGAGCAGTTCTTC.

In DNA form, the CDR3 reads TGCGCCAGCAGTCCCCACGGAGGGCGGGAGAACACCGGGGAGCTGTTTTTT. Protein: CASSPHGGRENTGELFF. The chain joins TRBV4-3 to TRBJ2-2; D possibly corresponds to TRBD2 (6 bases). The V gene's germline CDR1 is LGHNA and CDR2 YSLEER. Deletions cut 6 bases from V and 1 base from J, with 18 bases between. This CDR3 spans 17 amino acids.

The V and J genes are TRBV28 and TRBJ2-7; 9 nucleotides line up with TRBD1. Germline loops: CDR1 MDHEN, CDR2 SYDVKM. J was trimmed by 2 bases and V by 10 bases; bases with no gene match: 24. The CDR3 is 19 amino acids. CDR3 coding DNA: TGTGCCATCGAGAATTACACCGGGGACAGGGAAACTCCTACCTACGAGCAGTACTTC. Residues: CAIENYTGDRETPTYEQYF.

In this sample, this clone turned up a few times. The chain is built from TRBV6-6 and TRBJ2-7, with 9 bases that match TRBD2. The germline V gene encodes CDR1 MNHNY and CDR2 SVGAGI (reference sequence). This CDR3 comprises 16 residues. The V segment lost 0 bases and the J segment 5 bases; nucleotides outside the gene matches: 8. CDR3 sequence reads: CASSYSALAGLHEQYF. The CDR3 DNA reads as TGTGCCAGCAGTTACTCAGCGCTAGCGGGGCTGCACGAGCAGTACTTC.

The CDR3 region is CASSHDRGNLNQPQHF. CDR3 in DNA: TGTGCCAGCAGCCATGATAGGGGGAATTTGAATCAGCCCCAGCATTTT. The chain carries TRBV14 and TRBJ1-5; a weak D match, TRBD1 (6 bases). The ends were cut back, 3 bases at V and 4 bases at J, with 16 bases in the middle. The CDR3 covers 16 residues. Germline CDR1 reads SGHDN; CDR2 reads FVKESK.

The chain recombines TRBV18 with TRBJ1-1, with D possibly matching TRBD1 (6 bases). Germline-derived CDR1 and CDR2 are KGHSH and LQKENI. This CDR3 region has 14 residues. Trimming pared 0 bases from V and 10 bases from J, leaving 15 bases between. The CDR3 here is CASSPPDSWAGAFF. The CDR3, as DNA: TGTGCCAGCTCACCACCGGACAGCTGGGCGGGAGCTTTCTTT.

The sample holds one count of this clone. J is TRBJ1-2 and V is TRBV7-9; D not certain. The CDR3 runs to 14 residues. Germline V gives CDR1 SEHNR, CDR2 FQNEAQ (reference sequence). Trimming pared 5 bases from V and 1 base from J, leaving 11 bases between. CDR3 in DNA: TGTGCCAGCAGCCCCCGGGTCGTTAACTATGGCTACACCTTC. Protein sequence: CASSPRVVNYGYTF.

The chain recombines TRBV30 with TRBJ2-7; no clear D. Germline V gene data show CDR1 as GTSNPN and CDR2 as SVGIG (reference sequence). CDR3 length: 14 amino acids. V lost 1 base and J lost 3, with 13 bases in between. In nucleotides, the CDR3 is TGTGCCTGGAGTGACGAATCGCCGGGCTACGAGCAGTACTTC. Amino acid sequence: CAWSDESPGYEQYF. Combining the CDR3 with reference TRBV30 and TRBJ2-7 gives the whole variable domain SQTIHQWPATLVQPVGSPLSLECTVEGTSNPNLYWYRQAAGRGLQLLFYSVGIGQISSEVPQNLSASRPQDRQFILSSKKLLLSDSGFYLCAWSDESPGYEQYFGPGTRLTVT.

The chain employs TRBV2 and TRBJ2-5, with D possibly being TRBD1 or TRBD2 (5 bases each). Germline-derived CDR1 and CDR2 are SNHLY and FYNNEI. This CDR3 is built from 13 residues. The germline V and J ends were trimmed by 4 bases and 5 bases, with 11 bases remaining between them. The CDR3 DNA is TGTGCCAGCAGTGGGTGGGGGACCGAGACCCAGTACTTC. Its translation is CASSGWGTETQYF.

CDR3 bases: TGTGCCAGCAGCCGCCTTGACAGGGGCATGGGTGAGCAGTTCTTC. Its translation: CASSRLDRGMGEQFF. The chain joins TRBV14 to TRBJ2-1, with 8 bases that match TRBD1. The V gene's germline CDR1 is SGHDN and CDR2 FVKESK. The CDR3 is 15 residues long. J lost 9 bases, V lost 4 bases, and 11 bases had no gene match.

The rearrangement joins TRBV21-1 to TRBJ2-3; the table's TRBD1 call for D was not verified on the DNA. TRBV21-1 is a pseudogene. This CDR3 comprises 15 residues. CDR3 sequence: CASSKGQARPDTQYF. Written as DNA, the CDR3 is TGTGCCAGCAGCAAGGGACAGGCTCGGCCAGATACGCAGTATTTT.

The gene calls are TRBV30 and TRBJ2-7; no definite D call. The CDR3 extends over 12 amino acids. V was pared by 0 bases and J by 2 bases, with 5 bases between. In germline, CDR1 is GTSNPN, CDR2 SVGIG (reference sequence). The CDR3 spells CAWSVLPYEQYF. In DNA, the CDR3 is TGTGCCTGGAGTGTCCTCCCCTACGAGCAGTACTTC.

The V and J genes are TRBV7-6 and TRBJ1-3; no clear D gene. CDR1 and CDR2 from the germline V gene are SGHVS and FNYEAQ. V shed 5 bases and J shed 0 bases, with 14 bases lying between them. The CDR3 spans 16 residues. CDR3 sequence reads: CASSTAQVSSGNTIYF. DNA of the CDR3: TGTGCCAGCAGCACCGCCCAGGTTTCCTCTGGAAACACCATATATTTT.

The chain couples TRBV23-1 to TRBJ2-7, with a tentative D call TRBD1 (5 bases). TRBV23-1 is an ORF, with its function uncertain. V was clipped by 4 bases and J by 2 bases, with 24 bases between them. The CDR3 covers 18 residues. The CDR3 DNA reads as TGCGCCAGCAGTCTCAAAACTCCTGACAGTTGGAACACCTACGAGCAGTACTTC. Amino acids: CASSLKTPDSWNTYEQYF.

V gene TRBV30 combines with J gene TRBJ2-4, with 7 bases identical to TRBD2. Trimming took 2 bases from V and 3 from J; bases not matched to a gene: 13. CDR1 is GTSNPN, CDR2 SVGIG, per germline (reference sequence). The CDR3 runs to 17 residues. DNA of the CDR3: TGTGCCTGGAGTAGGTTAGAAGGTGGGAGGGGCAAAAACATTCAGTACTTC. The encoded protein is CAWSRLEGGRGKNIQYF.

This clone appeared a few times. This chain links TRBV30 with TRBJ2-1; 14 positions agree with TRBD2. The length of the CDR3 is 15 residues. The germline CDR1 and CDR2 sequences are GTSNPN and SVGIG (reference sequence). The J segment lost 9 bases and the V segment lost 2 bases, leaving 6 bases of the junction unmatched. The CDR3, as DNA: TGTGCCTGGAGTTTGACTAGCGGGAGGGGAAGTGAGCAGTTCTTC. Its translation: CAWSLTSGRGSEQFF.

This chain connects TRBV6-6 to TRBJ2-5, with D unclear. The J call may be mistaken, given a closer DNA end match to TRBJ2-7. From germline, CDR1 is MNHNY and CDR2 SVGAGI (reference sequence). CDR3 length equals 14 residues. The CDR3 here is CASSYLSGSYEQYF. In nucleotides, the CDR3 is TGTGCCAGCAGTTACCTATCAGGCTCCTACGAGCAGTACTTC.

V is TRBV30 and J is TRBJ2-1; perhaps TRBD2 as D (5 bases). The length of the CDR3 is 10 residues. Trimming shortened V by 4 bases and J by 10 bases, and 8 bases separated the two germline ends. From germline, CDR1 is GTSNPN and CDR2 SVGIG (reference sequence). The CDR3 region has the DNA TGTGCCTGGAAGCAGCGGGAGCAGTTCTTC. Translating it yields CAWKQREQFF.

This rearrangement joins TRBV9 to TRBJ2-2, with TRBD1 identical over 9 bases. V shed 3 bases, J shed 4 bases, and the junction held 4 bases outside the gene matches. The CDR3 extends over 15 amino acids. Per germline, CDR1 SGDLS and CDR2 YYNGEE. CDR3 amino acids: CASSADRGGTGELFF. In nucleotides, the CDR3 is TGTGCCAGCAGCGCGGACAGGGGTGGCACCGGGGAGCTGTTTTTT.

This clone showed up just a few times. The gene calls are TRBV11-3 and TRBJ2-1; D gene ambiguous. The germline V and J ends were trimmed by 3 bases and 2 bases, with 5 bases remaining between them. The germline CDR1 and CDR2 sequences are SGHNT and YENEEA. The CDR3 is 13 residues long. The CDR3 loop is CASSFGPYNEQFF. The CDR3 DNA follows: TGTGCCAGCAGCTTTGGACCCTACAATGAGCAGTTCTTC. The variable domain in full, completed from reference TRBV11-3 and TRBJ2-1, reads EAGVVQSPRYKIIEKKQPVAFWCNPISGHNTLYWYLQNLGQGPELLIRYENEEAVDDSQLPKDRFSAERLKGVDSTLKIQPAELGDSAVYLCASSFGPYNEQFFGPGTRLTVL.

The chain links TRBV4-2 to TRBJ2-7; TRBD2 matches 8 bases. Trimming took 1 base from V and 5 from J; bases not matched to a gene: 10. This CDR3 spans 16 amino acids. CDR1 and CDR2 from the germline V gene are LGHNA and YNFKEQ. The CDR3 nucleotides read TGTGCCAGCAGCCAAGGGGTAGCGGGGACCAGAGACGAGCAGTACTTC. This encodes CASSQGVAGTRDEQYF.

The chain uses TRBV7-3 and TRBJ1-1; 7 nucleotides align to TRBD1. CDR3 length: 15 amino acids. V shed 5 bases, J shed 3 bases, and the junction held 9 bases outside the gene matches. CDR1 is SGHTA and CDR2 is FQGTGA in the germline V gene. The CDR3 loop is CASSDSTGRDTEAFF. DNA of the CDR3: TGTGCCAGCAGCGACTCGACAGGGAGGGACACTGAAGCTTTCTTT. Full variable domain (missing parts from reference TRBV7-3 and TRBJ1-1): GAGVSQTPSNKVTEKGKYVELRCDPISGHTALYWYRQSLGQGPEFLIYFQGTGAADDSGLPNDRFFAVRPEGSVSTLKIQRTERGDSAVYLCASSDSTGRDTEAFFGQGTRLTVV.

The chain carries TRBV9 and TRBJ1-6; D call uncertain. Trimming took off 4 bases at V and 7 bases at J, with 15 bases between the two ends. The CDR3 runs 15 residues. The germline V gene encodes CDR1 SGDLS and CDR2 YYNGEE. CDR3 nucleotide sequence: TGTGCCAGCAGCCTAACGGGGAGCGGGAATTCACCCCTCCACTTT. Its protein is CASSLTGSGNSPLHF.

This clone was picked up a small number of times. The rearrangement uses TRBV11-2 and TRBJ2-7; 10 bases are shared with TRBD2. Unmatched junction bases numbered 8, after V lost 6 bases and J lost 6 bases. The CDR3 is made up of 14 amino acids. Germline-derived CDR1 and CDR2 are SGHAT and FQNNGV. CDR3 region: CASSRSGLAPEQYF. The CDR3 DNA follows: TGTGCCAGCAGTCGTTCGGGACTAGCGCCCGAGCAGTACTTC.